The 4 T cell receptor beta chains in this list originate from one sample, sequenced in a study of blood T cells in healthy people across ages. With a J-beta primer mix and a sample-barcoded 5' primer, a second PCR ran about 7 to 11 cycles. A single record per CDR3 protein comes from TCRdb applying MiXCR to the 5' RACE reads. The sample consists of about 780,000 distinct CDR3 sequences, around 24% of them appearing once. These data were likewise used in another study, on T cells of mothers and their children.

Sample: blood. The receptors derive from a boy younger than 18 in good health.

The chain has TRBV5-1 and TRBJ1-1, with D unresolved. Germline V lookup: CDR1 SGHRS, CDR2 YFSETQ. This CDR3 is built from 15 residues. Trimming pared 0 bases from V and 0 bases from J, leaving 9 bases between. CDR3 loop: CASSLAPGMNTEAFF. The CDR3 nucleotides are TGCGCCAGCAGCTTGGCCCCGGGAATGAACACTGAAGCTTTCTTT.

The rearrangement uses TRBV7-9 and TRBJ1-1; D is possibly TRBD1 (6 bases). Germline CDR1 is SEHNR and CDR2 is FQNEAQ (reference sequence). The CDR3 has 14 amino acids. Trimming left V 10 bases short and J 4 bases short, with 19 bases between. CDR3 sequence: CANTAGEWGTEAFF. In DNA, the CDR3 is TGTGCCAACACCGCAGGGGAGTGGGGCACTGAAGCTTTCTTT.

The chain links TRBV27 to TRBJ1-6, with TRBD1 matching 10 bases. This CDR3 has 19 residues. The trim removed 2 bases at V and 0 bases at J, leaving 7 bases unmatched. Germline CDR1 reads MNHEY; CDR2 reads SMNVEV (reference sequence). The CDR3 loop is CASSLNPGQGSSYNSPLHF. CDR3 bases: TGTGCCAGCAGTTTAAACCCGGGACAGGGGAGCTCCTATAATTCACCCCTCCACTTT.

This clonotype turned up a few times. The chain employs TRBV7-9 and TRBJ2-4; 9 bases are a match to TRBD1. Germline CDR1 reads SEHNR; CDR2 reads FQNEAQ (reference sequence). The CDR3 length is 13 residues. The trim removed 1 base at V and 14 bases at J, leaving 6 bases unmatched. The CDR3 protein is CASSLVDRGSEYF. DNA of the CDR3: TGTGCCAGCAGCTTAGTTGACAGGGGGTCGGAGTACTTC.